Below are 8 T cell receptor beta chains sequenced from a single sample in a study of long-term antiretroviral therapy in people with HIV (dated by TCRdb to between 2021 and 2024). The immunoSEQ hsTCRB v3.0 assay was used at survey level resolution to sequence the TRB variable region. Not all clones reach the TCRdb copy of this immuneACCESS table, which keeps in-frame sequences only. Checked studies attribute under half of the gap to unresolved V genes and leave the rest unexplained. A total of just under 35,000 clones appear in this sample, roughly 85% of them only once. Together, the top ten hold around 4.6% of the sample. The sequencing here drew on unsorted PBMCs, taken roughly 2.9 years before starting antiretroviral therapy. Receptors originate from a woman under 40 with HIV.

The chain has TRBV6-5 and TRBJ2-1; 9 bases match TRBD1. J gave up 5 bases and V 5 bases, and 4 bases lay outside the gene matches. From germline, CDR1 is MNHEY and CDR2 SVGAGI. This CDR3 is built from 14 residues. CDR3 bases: TGTGCCAGCAGTGGACAGGGGCGTAACAATGAGCAGTTCTTC. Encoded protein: CASSGQGRNNEQFF.

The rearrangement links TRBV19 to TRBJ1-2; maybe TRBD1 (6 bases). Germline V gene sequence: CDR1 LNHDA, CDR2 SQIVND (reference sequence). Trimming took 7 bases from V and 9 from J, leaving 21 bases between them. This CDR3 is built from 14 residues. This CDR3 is CASTRTADVFSYTF. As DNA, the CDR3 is TGTGCCAGTACAAGGACAGCGGACGTCTTCAGCTACACCTTC.

CDR3 in DNA: TGTGCCAGCAGTGAGCTGTTGAACACTGAAGCTTTCTTT. Encoded protein: CASSELLNTEAFF. The V call is TRBV6-4, the J call TRBJ1-1; D uncertain. V gave up 3 bases and J gave up 0 bases, with 5 bases separating them. The CDR3 runs 13 residues. Germline CDR1 MRHNA, CDR2 SNTAGT.

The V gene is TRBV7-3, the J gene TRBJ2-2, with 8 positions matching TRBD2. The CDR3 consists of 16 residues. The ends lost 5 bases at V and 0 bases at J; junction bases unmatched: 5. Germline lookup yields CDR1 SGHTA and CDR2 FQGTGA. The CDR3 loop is CASSPRGGPNTGELFF. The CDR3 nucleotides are TGTGCCAGCAGCCCCCGCGGGGGGCCGAACACCGGGGAGCTGTTTTTT.

The CDR3, as DNA: TGTGCCAGTACCCCAAGGGACAGGTATGAAGCTTTCTTT. This sequence encodes CASTPRDRYEAFF. V gene TRBV19 combines with J gene TRBJ1-1, with 8 bases matching TRBD1. The germline V gene encodes CDR1 LNHDA and CDR2 SQIVND (reference sequence). Trimming took 7 bases from V and 7 from J; bases not matched to a gene: 8. The CDR3 contains 13 residues.

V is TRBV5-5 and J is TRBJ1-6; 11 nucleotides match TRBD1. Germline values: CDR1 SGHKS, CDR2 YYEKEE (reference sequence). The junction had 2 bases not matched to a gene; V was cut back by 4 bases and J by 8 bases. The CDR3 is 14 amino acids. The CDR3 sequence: CASSRTGGDSPLHF. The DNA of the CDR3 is TGTGCCAGCAGCCGGACAGGGGGCGATTCACCCCTCCACTTT.

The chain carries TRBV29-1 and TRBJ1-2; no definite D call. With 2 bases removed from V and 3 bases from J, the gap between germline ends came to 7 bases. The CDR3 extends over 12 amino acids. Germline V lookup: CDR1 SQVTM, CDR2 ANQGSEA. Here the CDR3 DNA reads TGCAGCGTTGAACGGCAGTACTATGGCTACACCTTC. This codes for CSVERQYYGYTF.

The CDR3, as DNA: TGTGCCAGAAACCACAGCGCCGGGAATCAGCCCCAGCATTTT. Residues: CARNHSAGNQPQHF. The chain employs TRBV7-7 and TRBJ1-5; D uncertain. From germline, CDR1 is SSHAT and CDR2 FNYEAQ (reference sequence). Trimming stripped 9 bases from V and 4 bases from J, with 16 bases between. This CDR3 has 14 residues.